Sequencing of this T cell receptor beta chain was carried out in a study of T cell repertoires in cytomegalovirus infection. The V segment lost 10 bases and the J segment 5 bases; nucleotides outside the gene matches: 7. This CDR3 has 13 amino acids. CDR1 MNHEY and CDR2 SVGAGI come from the germline V gene. TCRdb reprocessed the reads with MiXCR, giving one entry per CDR3 protein. This sample carries about 450,000 distinct CDR3 sequences, under 40% of them seen once, and the ten largest clones take about an eighth. V is TRBV6-5 and J is TRBJ2-3; 9 bases are a match to TRBD1. This TCR was sampled from a human donor in good health (CMV status not recorded). Some clones in this sample may be carry-over from other donors' samples. The specimen was PBMCs. CDR3 nucleotide sequence: TGTGCCACTCAAAACAGGGGGCTAGATACGCAGTATTTT. The encoded protein is CATQNRGLDTQYF.